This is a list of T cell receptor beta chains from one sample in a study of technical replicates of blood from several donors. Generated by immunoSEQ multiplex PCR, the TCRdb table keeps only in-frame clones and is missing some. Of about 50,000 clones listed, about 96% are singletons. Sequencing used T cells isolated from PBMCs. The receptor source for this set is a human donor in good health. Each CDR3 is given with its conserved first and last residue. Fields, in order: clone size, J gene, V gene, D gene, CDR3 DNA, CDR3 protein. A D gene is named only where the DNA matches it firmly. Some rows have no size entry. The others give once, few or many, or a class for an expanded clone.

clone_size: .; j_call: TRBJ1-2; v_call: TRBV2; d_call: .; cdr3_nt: TGTGCCAGCAGGTACGGGGGACGTGGCTACACCTTC; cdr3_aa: CASRYGGRGYTF
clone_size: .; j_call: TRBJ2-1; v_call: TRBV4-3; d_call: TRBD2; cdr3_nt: TGCGCCAGCAGCCAAACCGGCGGGAGTGAGCAGTTCTTC; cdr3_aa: CASSQTGGSEQFF
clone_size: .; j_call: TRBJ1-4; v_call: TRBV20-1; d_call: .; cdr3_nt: TGCAGGAACTTTTATAATGAAAAACTGTTTTTT; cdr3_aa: CRNFYNEKLFF
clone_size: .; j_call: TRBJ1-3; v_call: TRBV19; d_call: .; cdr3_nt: TGTGCCAGTGCAAACCAGGGGTATCTCAACACCATATATTTT; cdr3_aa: CASANQGYLNTIYF
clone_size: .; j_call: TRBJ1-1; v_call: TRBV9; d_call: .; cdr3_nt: TGTGCCAGCAGCGTAGATGGGCTTAAGAACACTGAAGCTTTCTTT; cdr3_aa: CASSVDGLKNTEAFF
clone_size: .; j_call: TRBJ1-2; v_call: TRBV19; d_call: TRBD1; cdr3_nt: TGTGCCAGTAGTACCGGGACAGGGACGAATGGCTACACCTTC; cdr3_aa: CASSTGTGTNGYTF
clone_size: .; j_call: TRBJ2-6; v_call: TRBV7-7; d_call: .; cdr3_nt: TGTGCTAGCAGCCTAGAGGTTGGGGGCGCTGGGGCCAACGTCCTGACTTTC; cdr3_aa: CASSLEVGGAGANVLTF
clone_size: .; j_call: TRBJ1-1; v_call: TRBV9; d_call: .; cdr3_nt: TGTGCCAGCAGCGTAGGGAGGGTCATTGAAGCTTTCTTT; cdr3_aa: CASSVGRVIEAFF
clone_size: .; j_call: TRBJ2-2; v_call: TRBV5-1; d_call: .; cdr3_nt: TGCGCCAGCAGCTCCCAGAACCCGGGAACCGCTGGGGAGCTGTTTTTT; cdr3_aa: CASSSQNPGTAGELFF
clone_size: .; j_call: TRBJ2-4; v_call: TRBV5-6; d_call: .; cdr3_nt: TGTGCCAGCAGCTTTAAGCGGGTGATCGGCGTGGGCAAAAACATTCAGTACTTC; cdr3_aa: CASSFKRVIGVGKNIQYF
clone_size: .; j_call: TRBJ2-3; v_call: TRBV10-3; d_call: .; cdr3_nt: TGTGCCATCAGTGGCACAGTCACAGATACGCAGTATTTT; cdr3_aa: CAISGTVTDTQYF
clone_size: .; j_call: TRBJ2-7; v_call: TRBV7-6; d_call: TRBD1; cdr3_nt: TGTGCCAGCAGCGCCCGACAGGGGGTAATAGCTTACGAGCAGTACTTC; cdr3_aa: CASSARQGVIAYEQYF
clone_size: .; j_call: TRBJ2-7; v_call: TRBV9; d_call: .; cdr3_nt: TGTGCCAGCAGCGTAGAGGGCGGGACCTCCTACGAGCAGTACTTC; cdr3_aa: CASSVEGGTSYEQYF
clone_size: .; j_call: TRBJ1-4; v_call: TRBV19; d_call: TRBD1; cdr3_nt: TGTGCCAGTAGTATGCGGCAGGGGGCTTTGGGTGAAAAACTGTTTTTT; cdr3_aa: CASSMRQGALGEKLFF
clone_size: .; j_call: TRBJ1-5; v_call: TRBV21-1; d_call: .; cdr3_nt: TGTGCCAGCAGCTCTACCCTTGGCAGGGGTTTACATAGCAATCAGCCCCAGCATTTT; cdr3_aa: CASSSTLGRGLHSNQPQHF
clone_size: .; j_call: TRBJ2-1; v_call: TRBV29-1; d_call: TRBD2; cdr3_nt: TGCAGCGTTGAAGGGCGGGAGGGCCTCCGATATAGTCACAATGAGCAGTTCTTC; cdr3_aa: CSVEGREGLRYSHNEQFF
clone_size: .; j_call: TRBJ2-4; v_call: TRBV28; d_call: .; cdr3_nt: TGTGCCAGCAGCCGAGGACAATCGCTAGCCAAAAACATTCAGTACTTC; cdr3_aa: CASSRGQSLAKNIQYF
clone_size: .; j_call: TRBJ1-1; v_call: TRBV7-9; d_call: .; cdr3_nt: TGTGCCAGCAGACTCGCGGGAGCAGCTTTCTTT; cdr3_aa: CASRLAGAAFF
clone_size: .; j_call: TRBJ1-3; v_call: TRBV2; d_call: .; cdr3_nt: TGTGCCACCGTACGGGACTCTGGAAACACCATATATTTT; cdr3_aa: CATVRDSGNTIYF
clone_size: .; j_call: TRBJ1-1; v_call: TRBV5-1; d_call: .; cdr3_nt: TGCGCCAGCAGCGAGGGTCTGGGGGGTCCCACTGAAGCTTTCTTT; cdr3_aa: CASSEGLGGPTEAFF
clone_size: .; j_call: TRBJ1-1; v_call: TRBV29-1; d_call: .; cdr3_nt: TGCAGCGTTGTTCGGGAATCGAACACTGAAGCTTTCTTT; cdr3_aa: CSVVRESNTEAFF
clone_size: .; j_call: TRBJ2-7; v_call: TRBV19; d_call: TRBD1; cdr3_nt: TGTGCCAGTAGTACGATTGCCGGGACAGGGGTAGAGCAGTACTTC; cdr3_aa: CASSTIAGTGVEQYF
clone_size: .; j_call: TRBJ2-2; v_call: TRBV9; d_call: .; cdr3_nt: TGTGCCAGCAGCGAAAACGTTTTGGGAGTATGGACCGGGGAGCTGTTTTTT; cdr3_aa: CASSENVLGVWTGELFF
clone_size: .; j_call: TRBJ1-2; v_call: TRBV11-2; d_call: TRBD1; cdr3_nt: TGTGCCAGCAGCCTAGGGGACAGGGGTAACTATGGCTACACCTTC; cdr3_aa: CASSLGDRGNYGYTF
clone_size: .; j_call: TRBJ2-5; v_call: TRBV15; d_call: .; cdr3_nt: TGTGCCACCACGGAGGACAGTCTGGGAGAGACCCAGTACTTC; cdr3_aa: CATTEDSLGETQYF
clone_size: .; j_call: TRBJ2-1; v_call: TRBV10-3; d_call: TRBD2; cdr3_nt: TGTGCCACCGTACTAGCGGGAGGTAACAATGAGCAGTTCTTC; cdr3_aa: CATVLAGGNNEQFF
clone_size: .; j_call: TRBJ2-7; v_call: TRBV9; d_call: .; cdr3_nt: TGTGCCAGCAGCGTAGAGGAGGCTTCCTACGAGCAGTACTTC; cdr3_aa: CASSVEEASYEQYF
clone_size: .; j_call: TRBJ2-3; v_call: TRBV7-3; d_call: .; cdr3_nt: TGTGCCAGCAGCCCTACCATCACAGATACGCAGTATTTT; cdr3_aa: CASSPTITDTQYF
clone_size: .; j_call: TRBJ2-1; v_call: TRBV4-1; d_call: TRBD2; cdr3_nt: TGCGCCAGCCGAAAGGGGAGGGTGACTAGCGGGATATTGTCCTACAATGAGCAGTTCTTC; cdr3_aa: CASRKGRVTSGILSYNEQFF
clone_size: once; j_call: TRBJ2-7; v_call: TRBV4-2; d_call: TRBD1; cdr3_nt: TGTGCCAGCAGCCTGGGGACAGGGCCCTACGAGCAGTACTTC; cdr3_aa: CASSLGTGPYEQYF
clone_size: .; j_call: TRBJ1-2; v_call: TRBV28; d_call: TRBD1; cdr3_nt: TGTGCCAGCTCTGACAGGGGGTATGGCTACACCTTC; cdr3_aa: CASSDRGYGYTF
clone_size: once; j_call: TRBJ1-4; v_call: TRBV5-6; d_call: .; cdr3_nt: TGTGCCAGCAGCTTGGGCCGAGCGGAAAAACTGTTTTTT; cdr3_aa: CASSLGRAEKLFF
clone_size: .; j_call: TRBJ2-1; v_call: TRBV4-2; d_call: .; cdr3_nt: TGTGCCAGCAGCCAAGGACAGCGAGATGAGCAGTTCTTC; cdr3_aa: CASSQGQRDEQFF
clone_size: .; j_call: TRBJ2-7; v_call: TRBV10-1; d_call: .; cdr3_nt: TGCGCCAGCAGTGAGTCGAGCTTTGGTTCAGGAGGAAACGAGCAGTACTTC; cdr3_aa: CASSESSFGSGGNEQYF
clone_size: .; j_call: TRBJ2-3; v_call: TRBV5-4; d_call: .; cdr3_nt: TGTGCCAGCAGCCCCGGAGGGCCCACAGATACGCAGTATTTT; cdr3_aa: CASSPGGPTDTQYF
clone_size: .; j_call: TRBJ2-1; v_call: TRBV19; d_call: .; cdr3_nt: TGTGCCATAAGTAGGGGGAGCTCCTACAATGAGCAGTTCTTC; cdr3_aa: CAISRGSSYNEQFF
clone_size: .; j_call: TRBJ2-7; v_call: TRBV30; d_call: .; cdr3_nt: TGTGCCTGGAGTGACAGTTCCTACGAGCAGTACTTC; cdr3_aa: CAWSDSSYEQYF
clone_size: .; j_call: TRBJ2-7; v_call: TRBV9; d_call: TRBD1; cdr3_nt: TGTGCCAGCAGCATCTCGGTCGGTCAGGGGGCTTACGAGCAGTACTTC; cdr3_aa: CASSISVGQGAYEQYF
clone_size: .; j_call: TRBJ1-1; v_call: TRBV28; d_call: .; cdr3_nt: TGTGCCAGCAGTTTATTGGGTGAGGGCACTGAAGCTTTCTTT; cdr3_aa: CASSLLGEGTEAFF
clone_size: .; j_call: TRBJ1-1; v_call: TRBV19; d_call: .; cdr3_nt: TGTGCCAGTAGTCAGGGAGGAAAGAACACTGAAGCTTTCTTT; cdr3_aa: CASSQGGKNTEAFF
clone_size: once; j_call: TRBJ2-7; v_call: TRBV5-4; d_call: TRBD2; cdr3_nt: TGTGCCAGCAGCCACCCAGCGGGAAGGGGCTCCTACGAGCAGTACTTC; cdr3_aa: CASSHPAGRGSYEQYF
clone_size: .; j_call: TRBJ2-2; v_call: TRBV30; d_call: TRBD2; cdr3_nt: TGTGCCTGGAGTTCAGCGGGAGTTGTGACCGGGGAGCTGTTTTTT; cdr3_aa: CAWSSAGVVTGELFF
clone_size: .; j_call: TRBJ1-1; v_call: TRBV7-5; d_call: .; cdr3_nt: TGTGCCAGAAGCTTAGACTGGGACAGGCCTTTCTTT; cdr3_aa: CARSLDWDRPFF
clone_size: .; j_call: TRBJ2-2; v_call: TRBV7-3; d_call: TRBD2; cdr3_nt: TGTGCCAGCAGTCCTCCCGGGACTAGCGGTCTCGCGAACACCGGGGAGCTGTTTTTT; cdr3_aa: CASSPPGTSGLANTGELFF
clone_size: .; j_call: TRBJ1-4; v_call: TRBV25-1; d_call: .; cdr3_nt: TGTGCCAGCAGTGATGGGGGGGCCCCTACACCTAATGAAAAACTGTTTTTT; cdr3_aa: CASSDGGAPTPNEKLFF
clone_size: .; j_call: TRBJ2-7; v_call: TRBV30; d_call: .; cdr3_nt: TGTGCCTGGAATAGATATATACGGGAGTTGGGTTACGAGCAGTACTTC; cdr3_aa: CAWNRYIRELGYEQYF
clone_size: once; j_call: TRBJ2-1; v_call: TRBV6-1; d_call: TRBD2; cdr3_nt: TGTGCCAGCAGACTAGCGGGAGAGGTGGATGAGCAGTTCTTC; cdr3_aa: CASRLAGEVDEQFF
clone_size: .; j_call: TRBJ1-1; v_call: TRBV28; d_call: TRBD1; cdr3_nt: TGTGCCAGCAGTGAGGGGGCGAACACTGAAGCTTTCTTT; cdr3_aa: CASSEGANTEAFF